This TCR beta chain came from a study of shared clonotypes between healthy human individuals (TCRdb year 2020). Describing the broader study: The cohort comprised a couple of women and a few men aged 18 to 49 years. The study deeply sequenced blood TCR repertoires of roughly five healthy adults to estimate repertoire size and the extent of clonotype sharing between individuals. Between about 0.85 and 9.5 billion PBMCs per donor were obtained by leukapheresis. Different laboratories and diverse techniques were used to prepare libraries and sequence TCR repertoires, to increase sequencing depth and limit assay-specific biases. Broader findings and caveats from the paper: Based on pairwise subsampling, the degree of clonotype sharing among donors was expected to be affected by sequencing depth. Sampling was limited to blood, and TCR repertoires in tissue likely differ from TCR repertoires in blood. The genetic and exposure-history diversity represented was limited by the small number of donors.

Using the deep immunoSEQ assay, multiplex PCR amplified TCR CDR3 regions from genomic DNA. Extracted genomic DNA from each cell subset was spread evenly across all wells of several immunoSEQ 96-well plates, with each plate serving as a replicate. For unsorted PBMC, each replicate PCR was loaded with about 270 ng genomic DNA, equivalent to approximately 33,000 T cell genomes. Ten immunoSEQ deep assay plates were used to sequence unsorted PBMC genomic DNA. Purified libraries were quantified with a Qubit 3.0 fluorometer, sized on a Bioanalyzer 2100, and re-quantified with the KAPA Library Quantification kit. A separate single-read 150-cycle Illumina NextSeq 550 flow cell was used to sequence each immunoSEQ 96-well plate. In the paper's pipeline: Because the immunoSEQ output included only junctional sequences and no quality scores, the filtering could not be the same as the filtering used for full-length reads. To assign V/J genes and CDR3, sequences were annotated against IMGT germline references using PyIR, a Python wrapper for IgBLAST v1.9. Reads with weak V/J assignments (E-value above 1e-6), missing CDR3, stop codons, out-of-frame junctions, or ambiguous translated residues were removed. A V3J clonotype was defined by an identical inferred V gene, J gene, and CDR3 amino acid sequence. Percentage overlap between repertoires was computed as shared unique clonotypes divided by the size of the smaller repertoire. Three approaches were used to assess repertoire richness: RTK rarefaction, the Chao1 estimator, and Recon v2.1 estimates of unobserved clonotypes. The clones in this table, taken by TCRdb from immuneACCESS, are in-frame only. Not every clone is retained; where verified, under half of the shortfall comes from an unresolved V gene, and the cause of the rest is unknown. V and J calls and clone size are as listed in that table; D and trimming were resolved from the DNA. The sample table holds about 470,000 clones, of which 75% to 85% were seen once. The top ten hold 13% of the sample.

The V end gives up 7 bases and the J end 7 bases, leaving 18 bases in the junction not matched to a gene. The CDR3 starts with the cysteine, ends with the phenylalanine, and has 17 residues. Here the CDR3 DNA is all that survives: 51 bases in frame from base 1. Taken from the germline V gene, the CDR1 and CDR2 loops are MDHEN and SYDVKM. As regards this clone: Its antigen has not been determined. The input lacks base qualities; no much larger clone sits a single base away.

Donors were healthy HIV-negative adults with no recently reported acute infections or vaccinations. All donors were Caucasian adults living in Nashville, Tennessee, USA. For unsorted samples, some 100 million PBMCs were counted and genomic DNA was extracted with the QIAamp DNA Blood Mini kit. After blood collection by leukapheresis, PBMCs were isolated using Ficoll-Histopaque density gradient centrifugation and then cryopreserved in the vapor phase of liquid nitrogen. Sequences were obtained from PBMCs. The chain is encoded by TRBV28 joined to TRBJ2-1; 8 middle bases align to TRBD2. The sequence was collected from a woman aged 40 to 55 in good health. Some clones in this sample may be carry-over from other donors' samples. The nucleotide sequence reads as follows: TGTGCCAGCACCTTAGGGGGTAGGCTAGCGGGCCTAAATGAGCAGTTCTTC. Translation gives CASTLGGRLAGLNEQFF.